The clone carrying this TCR beta chain was counted between two and nine times. Its antigen is currently unknown. This sample is part of a study of beta chain features in type 1 diabetes. Study-wide results and caveats: Shorter TCRB CDR3s, moderately but significantly so, were found in Type 1 diabetes patients in all four CD4+ subsets. VDJ junctions from patients with type 1 diabetes contained fewer insertions and more deletions. Patients and controls would share equally any PCR tilt toward shorter templates.

The CDR3 has 15 amino acids. The V and J ends lost 2 bases and 5 bases respectively, with 19 bases between them. The germline V gene encodes CDR1 SQVTM and CDR2 ANQGSEA. Via CD45RO/CCR7/CD25/CD127/CD95/CD27, cells of the CD4+ naive, central memory, regulatory and stem cell-like memory subsets were sorted. TCRB transcripts that were expressed got sequenced, as all of the isolated RNA had been reverse transcribed. Data came from immunoSEQ multiplex PCR; TCRdb stores just in-frame clones and leaves some out. The sample lists 150,000 to 200,000 clones; 63% were seen once. This clonotype was sampled from a man aged 30 to 39 with type 1 diabetes. The chain carries TRBV29-1 and TRBJ2-7, with D unclear. The sequenced material came from naive CD4+ T cells from blood. CDR3: CSVEPPPGLRDEQYF. CDR3 nucleotides: TGCAGCGTTGAACCTCCTCCCGGGTTAAGGGACGAGCAGTACTTC.